This T cell receptor beta chain derives from a study of cytomegalovirus exposure and HLA in healthy donors. Study observations and caveats: TCR beta chains numbering under 200 were designated cytomegalovirus-associated. Other equally common chains were less clonally expanded than HLA-associated TCR beta chains, a later analysis showed.

Primers for the PCR totalled 60 Vbeta and 13 Jbeta. The table came from immunoSEQ multiplex PCR; TCRdb's copy has only in-frame clones and leaves some out. The data show over 50,000 clones, 70% to 85% seen once. For this clone: The antigen remains unidentified.

The source material was PBMCs. This sequence was found in a man in his forties in good health and CMV-seronegative.

The CDR3, as DNA: TGTGCCAGCAGGGGGACAGTCTCTAACTATGGCTACACCTTC. The encoded protein is CASRGTVSNYGYTF. The J gene is TRBJ1-2, the V gene TRBV9, with TRBD1 matching over 7 bases. Germline V gives CDR1 SGDLS, CDR2 YYNGEE. The CDR3 contains 14 residues. The ends lost 5 bases at V and 0 bases at J; junction bases unmatched: 4.